What follows are 13 T cell receptor beta chains derived from one specimen sequenced in a study of regulatory T cells in long-lasting Graves disease. In building TCR beta libraries, iRepertoire HTBI primers were used together with Arm-PCR of CDR3 regions. TCRdb used MiXCR to reprocess the multiplex PCR reads, holding one entry per CDR3 protein. Here the sample spans approximately 250,000 distinct CDR3 sequences, around 16% being singletons. Regarding time point: newly diagnosed GD, antithyroid drugs for less than 3 months. Extracted PBMC RNA gave rise to the TCR library. The source material was peripheral blood mononuclear cells (PBMCs), sampled at new diagnosis, from a patient treated with antithyroid drugs. The receptors shown here come from a female donor with Graves disease.

This clonotype was picked up many times. V is TRBV6-2 or TRBV6-3 and J is TRBJ2-5; D unresolved. Between the trimmed V and J ends, which lost 6 bases and 1 base, there was a span of 15 bases. Per the germline V gene, CDR1 is MNHEY and CDR2 is SVGEGT. The CDR3 is made up of 15 amino acids. CDR3 residues: CASRKGSVRQETQYF. The DNA of the CDR3 is TGTGCCAGCAGGAAGGGCAGCGTTCGCCAAGAGACCCAGTACTTC.

This clonotype was found many times. The V call is TRBV20-1, the J call TRBJ2-5, with a possible D match to TRBD1 (6 bases). CDR1 is DFQATT and CDR2 is SNEGSKA in the germline V gene (reference sequence). Trimming left V 2 bases short and J 4 bases short, with 11 bases between. This CDR3 comprises 13 residues. The CDR3, as DNA: TGCAGTGCTAGAATCGGACAGATAGAGACCCAGTACTTC. Its translation: CSARIGQIETQYF.

Of note for this clonotype: It may be a read error: a sequence one base away is much more abundant. The chain recombines TRBV2 with TRBJ2-5; TRBD2 might be the D (5 bases). The V end was cut by 7 bases, the J end by 4 bases, with 10 bases between. The CDR3 spans 12 residues. Germline CDR1 and CDR2: SNHLY and FYNNEI. CDR3 residues: CASTSRGETQYF. In nucleotides, the CDR3 is TGTGCCAGCACTAGTCGGGGAGAGACCCAGTACTTC.

A few counts support this clonotype. The chain combines TRBV28 with TRBJ2-7; weak D call: TRBD2 (6 bases). Per the germline V gene, CDR1 is MDHEN and CDR2 is SYDVKM. V was shortened by 5 bases and J by 0 bases, with 23 bases between the two germline ends. This CDR3 comprises 18 residues. The CDR3 region is CASSPSGVGAGGSYEQYF. The CDR3 region has the DNA TGTGCCAGCAGTCCCTCAGGTGTCGGAGCGGGCGGCTCCTACGAGCAGTACTTC.

This clonotype was observed at least ten times. This sequence joins TRBV5-6 and TRBJ2-3; D unresolved. The CDR3 extends over 13 amino acids. Germline CDR1 is SGHDT and CDR2 is YYEEEE. V shed 0 bases and J shed 6 bases, with 8 bases lying between them. The chain's CDR3 is CASSLEIVDTQYF. In DNA form, the CDR3 reads TGTGCCAGCAGCTTGGAAATAGTGGATACGCAGTATTTT. The entire variable domain, with the rest obtained from reference TRBV5-6 and TRBJ2-3, is as follows: DAGVTQSPTHLIKTRGQQVTLRCSPKSGHDTVSWYQQALGQGPQFIFQYYEEEERQRGNFPDRFSGHQFPNYSSELNVNALLLGDSALYLCASSLEIVDTQYFGPGTRLTVL.

This clonotype was observed many times. This CDR3 is CASSAFLADNEQFF. In nucleotides, the CDR3 is TGTGCCAGCAGCGCCTTCCTAGCAGACAATGAGCAGTTCTTC. The rearrangement uses TRBV9 and TRBJ2-1; D possibly corresponds to TRBD2 (5 bases). CDR1 and CDR2 from the germline V gene are SGDLS and YYNGEE. V lost 3 bases and J lost 5, with 12 bases in between. The CDR3 runs 14 residues. The variable domain in full, with the rest retrieved from reference TRBV9 and TRBJ2-1, is DSGVTQTPKHLITATGQRVTLRCSPRSGDLSVYWYQQSLDQGLQFLIQYYNGEERAKGNILERFSAQQFPDLHSELNLSSLELGDSALYFCASSAFLADNEQFFGPGTRLTVL.

The sample holds many counts of this clonotype. One end of the junction varies from germline; a read error may be responsible. The V gene is TRBV6-2 or TRBV6-3, the J gene TRBJ2-2, with D perhaps TRBD2 (7 bases). This CDR3 comprises 18 residues. Germline V gene sequence: CDR1 MNHEY, CDR2 SVGEGT. The CDR3, as DNA: TGTGCCAGCAGAGCCTTGGTAGGGGGGAGGGCGAATACCGGGGAGCTGTTTTTT. Residues: CASRALVGGRANTGELFF.

This clonotype was picked up many times. Here the CDR3 reads CATSDPRTGGYEQYF. The CDR3 coding sequence is TGTGCCACCAGTGATCCCCGGACCGGTGGCTACGAGCAGTACTTC. V gene TRBV24-1 combines with J gene TRBJ2-7; D gene ambiguous. The CDR3 is made up of 15 amino acids. CDR1 and CDR2 from the germline V gene are KGHDR and SFDVKD. The V gene lost 3 bases and the J gene lost 3 bases, with 14 bases spanning the gap.

This clonotype was counted once. The rearrangement links TRBV28 to TRBJ2-7; 7 positions agree with TRBD2. The CDR3 is 15 amino acids. CDR1 is MDHEN, CDR2 SYDVKM, per germline. V lost 6 bases to trimming and J lost 0 bases; unmatched junction nucleotides: 8. In DNA, the CDR3 is TGTGCCAGCAGACCGGGGGGTTCAAGCTCCTACGAGCAGTACTTC. Translated: CASRPGGSSSYEQYF.

The sample holds a few counts of this clonotype. This sequence joins TRBV10-2 and TRBJ1-6, with D hard to call. Germline values: CDR1 WSHSY, CDR2 SAAADI. The CDR3 has 15 residues. V lost 3 bases and J 10 bases, leaving 16 bases between the germline ends. This CDR3 reads CASSDPATPRSPLHF. CDR3 DNA sequence: TGCGCCAGCAGTGACCCCGCTACCCCACGATCACCCCTCCACTTT.

This clonotype was counted at least ten times. This CDR3 reads CASSRTGVDSPLHF. CDR3 DNA sequence: TGTGCCAGCAGTAGGACGGGGGTGGATTCACCCCTCCACTTT. The chain is built from TRBV6-1 and TRBJ1-6; tentatively, D is TRBD1 (5 bases). Germline lookup yields CDR1 MNHNS and CDR2 SASEGT. The CDR3 spans 14 residues. Trimming removed 5 bases at V and 8 bases at J, with 13 bases between.

This clonotype has a count of ten or more. The DNA of the CDR3 is TGCAGTGCCCATCCTAGCGGGAGTAAATACGAGCAGTACTTC. It specifies CSAHPSGSKYEQYF. The V call is TRBV20-1, the J call TRBJ2-7; 10 nucleotides agree with TRBD2. V shed 6 bases and J 4 bases; nucleotides not matched to a gene: 9. Germline values: CDR1 DFQATT, CDR2 SNEGSKA (reference sequence). This CDR3 has 14 residues.

Of note for this clonotype: A read error is possible here, since a much larger clone lies one base away. The J gene is TRBJ1-6, the V gene TRBV6-1; D is ambiguous. V was shortened by 7 bases and J by 11 bases, with 18 bases between the two germline ends. Looked up from germline, CDR1 is MNHNS and CDR2 is SASEGT. The CDR3 is 14 amino acids. CDR3 in DNA: TGTGCCAGCATTCGAGAGGGTTTTGGGCCACCCCTCCACTTT. Encoded protein: CASIREGFGPPLHF.